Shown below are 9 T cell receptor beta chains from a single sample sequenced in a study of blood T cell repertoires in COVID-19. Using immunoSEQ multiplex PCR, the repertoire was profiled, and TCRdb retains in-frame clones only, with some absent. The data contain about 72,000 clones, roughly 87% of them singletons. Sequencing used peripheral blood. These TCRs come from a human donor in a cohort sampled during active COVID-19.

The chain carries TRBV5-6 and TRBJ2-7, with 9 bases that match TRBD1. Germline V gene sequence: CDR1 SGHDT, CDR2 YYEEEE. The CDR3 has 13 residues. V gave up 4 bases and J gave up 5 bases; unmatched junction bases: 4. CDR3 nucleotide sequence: TGTGCCAGCAGCCCACAGGGGGCCCACGAGCAGTACTTC. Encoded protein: CASSPQGAHEQYF.

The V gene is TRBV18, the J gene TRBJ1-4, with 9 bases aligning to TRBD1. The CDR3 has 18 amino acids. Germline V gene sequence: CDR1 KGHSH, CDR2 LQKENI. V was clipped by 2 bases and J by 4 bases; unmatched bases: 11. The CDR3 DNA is TGTGCCAGCTCACCAAATCGTCCCCCGGGACAGGGTAATGAAAAACTGTTTTTT. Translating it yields CASSPNRPPGQGNEKLFF.

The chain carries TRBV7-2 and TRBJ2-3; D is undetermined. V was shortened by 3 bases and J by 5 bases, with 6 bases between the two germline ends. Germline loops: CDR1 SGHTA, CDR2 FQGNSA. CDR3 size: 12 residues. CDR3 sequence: CASSFQKDTQYF. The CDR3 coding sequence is TGTGCCAGCAGCTTTCAAAAAGATACGCAGTATTTT.

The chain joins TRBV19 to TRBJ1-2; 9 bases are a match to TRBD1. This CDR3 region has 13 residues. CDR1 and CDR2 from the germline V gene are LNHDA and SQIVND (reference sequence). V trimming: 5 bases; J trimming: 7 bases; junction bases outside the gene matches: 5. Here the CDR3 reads CASSPRDRAGYTF. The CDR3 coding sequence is TGTGCCAGTAGTCCACGGGACAGGGCTGGCTACACCTTC.

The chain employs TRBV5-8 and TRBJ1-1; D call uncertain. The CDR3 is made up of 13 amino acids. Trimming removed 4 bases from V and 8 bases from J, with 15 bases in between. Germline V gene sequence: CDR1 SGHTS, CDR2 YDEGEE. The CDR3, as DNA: TGTGCCAGCAGCCACGGTCGAGAGGAGGAAGCTTTCTTT. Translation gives CASSHGREEEAFF.

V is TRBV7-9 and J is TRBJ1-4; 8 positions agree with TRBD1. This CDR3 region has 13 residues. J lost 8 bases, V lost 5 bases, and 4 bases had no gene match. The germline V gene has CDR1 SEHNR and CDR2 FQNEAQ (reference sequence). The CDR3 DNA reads TGTGCCAGCAGCCATAGACAGGGGGAAAAACTGTTTTTT. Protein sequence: CASSHRQGEKLFF.

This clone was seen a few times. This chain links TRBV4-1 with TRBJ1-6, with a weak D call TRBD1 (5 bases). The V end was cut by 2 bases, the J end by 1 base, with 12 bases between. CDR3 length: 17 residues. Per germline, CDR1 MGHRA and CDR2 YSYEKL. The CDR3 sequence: CASSQSFQGSYNSPLHF. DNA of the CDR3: TGCGCCAGCAGCCAATCATTCCAGGGTTCCTATAATTCACCCCTCCACTTT.

The CDR3 sequence: CASSPREGNYGYTF. The CDR3 nucleotides are TGCGCCAGCAGCCCTAGAGAGGGTAACTATGGCTACACCTTC. V usage is TRBV4-1 and J usage is TRBJ1-2; D call uncertain. The V gene lost 4 bases and the J gene lost 1 base, with 10 bases spanning the gap. Germline V CDR1 and CDR2: MGHRA, YSYEKL. There are 14 residues in the CDR3.

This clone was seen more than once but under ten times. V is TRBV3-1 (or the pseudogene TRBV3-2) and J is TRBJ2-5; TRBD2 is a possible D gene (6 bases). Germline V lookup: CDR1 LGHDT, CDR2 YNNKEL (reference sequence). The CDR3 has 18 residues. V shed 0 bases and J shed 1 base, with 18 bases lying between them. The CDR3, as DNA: TGTGCCAGCAGCCAAGAAGGAGGGTTAGCGGAGCTCCAAGAGACCCAGTACTTC. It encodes CASSQEGGLAELQETQYF.